Sequencing of this T cell receptor beta chain was carried out in a study of T cells in pancreatic ductal adenocarcinoma (dated 2017 in TCRdb). Study-wide context: Surgically resected pancreatic ductal adenocarcinoma specimens were analyzed for the quantity, spatial distribution, and characteristics of both suppressive cells and tumor-infiltrating CD8+ T cells, an effort aimed at clarifying the adaptive T-cell response occurring naturally. Results the study describes overall, beyond this receptor: Because inoperable disease is present at presentation in most pancreatic cancer patients, the resected cohort was biased toward the minority with early-stage disease. Tumor versus blood clonality comparisons may be biased because tumors are enriched in CD45RO+ effector rather than naive T cells, biasing toward lower diversity. Compared with tumor samples, blood samples had more total productive templates and roughly 8-fold more unique clonotypes. There was no significant difference in T-cell clonality between tumor and blood, where mean clonality was approximately 0.12 for tumors and 0.055 to 0.09 for blood.

The V and J ends are trimmed by 4 bases and 5 bases, leaving 11 bases between them. The CDR3 numbers 13 residues from cysteine through phenylalanine. Just the 39-base CDR3 DNA is kept, in frame starting at base 1. In the germline V gene (reference sequence), CDR1 corresponds to SGHAT and CDR2 to FQDESV. The pancreatic ductal adenocarcinoma patients who were selected had gone through surgery without receiving any neoadjuvant therapy. Immediately after surgery, resected tumor tissue was placed into ice-cold media, and part of the tissue was flash frozen for DNA and RNA. Using the DNeasy Blood and Tissue Kit with Proteinase K and RNase treatment, genomic DNA was extracted from 7 PBMC and fewer than 10 flash-frozen tumor specimens. This clone was counted once. Its binding antigen is unknown. Base quality data are lacking; no much larger clone is found one base away. TCR beta CDR3 regions were amplified from genomic DNA using the immunoSEQ hsTCRB kit. An Illumina HiSeq system was used to carry out high-throughput TRB CDR3 sequencing. The paper's processing steps were these. The immunoSEQ software was used to analyze sequencing reads, and nonproductive sequences containing premature stops or frame-shifts were excluded. Clonality of the repertoire was calculated as one minus the Shannon entropy normalized by log2 of the number of unique productive sequences. As stored in TCRdb, this immuneACCESS dataset retains in-frame rearrangements with V and J assigned. A fraction of the clones does not appear; measured against another copy, unresolved V genes explain less than half of the discrepancy, and the remainder lacks a known reason. The V and J calls and the clone size are those of that table, but D and trimming were determined from the DNA. The sample contains about 9,400 clones, about 61% of them found a single time. The top ten clones comprise 27% of the sample.

The receptor was derived from a human donor with pancreatic ductal adenocarcinoma. Material for sequencing was pancreatic tumor tissue. Recombination linked TRBV11-1 to TRBJ2-5; confidence is insufficient to name the D gene. The CDR3 has the sequence CASSYPGGETQYF. The DNA is TGTGCCAGCAGCTACCCGGGTGGGGAGACCCAGTACTTC.